The present entry profiles one T cell receptor beta chain with its context. Its specificity is unknown. The donors were in the roughly 120-subject validation cohort; that cohort was separate from the approximately 730-subject first cohort. This entry belongs to a study of cytomegalovirus exposure and HLA in healthy donors. Overall study: The same platform used for the 650 to 850 first-cohort repertoires was also used for the 90 to 150 validation repertoires, as a later analysis reported. Whole-study findings and limits: Researchers reported that a few CMV-associated chains were confirmed in vitro as CMV antigen-specific. A list of approximately 150 TCR beta chains associated with cytomegalovirus was given.

The CDR3 runs 13 residues. V dropped 1 base and J dropped 15; count of bases not matched to a gene: 8. Germline V gene sequence: CDR1 SGHDT, CDR2 YYEEEE. Only in-frame clones appear in the TCRdb table, and some are missing; sequencing was by immunoSEQ multiplex PCR. The sample records some 130,000 clones, approximately 80% being singletons. The rearrangement uses TRBV5-6 and TRBJ2-1, with 9 bases matching TRBD1. Input material: PBMCs. This TCR was sampled from a man aged 25-45 years in good health and CMV-seropositive. This CDR3 is CASSLLLGQGLFF. Written as DNA, the CDR3 is TGTGCCAGCAGCTTGTTGTTGGGACAGGGACTGTTCTTC.